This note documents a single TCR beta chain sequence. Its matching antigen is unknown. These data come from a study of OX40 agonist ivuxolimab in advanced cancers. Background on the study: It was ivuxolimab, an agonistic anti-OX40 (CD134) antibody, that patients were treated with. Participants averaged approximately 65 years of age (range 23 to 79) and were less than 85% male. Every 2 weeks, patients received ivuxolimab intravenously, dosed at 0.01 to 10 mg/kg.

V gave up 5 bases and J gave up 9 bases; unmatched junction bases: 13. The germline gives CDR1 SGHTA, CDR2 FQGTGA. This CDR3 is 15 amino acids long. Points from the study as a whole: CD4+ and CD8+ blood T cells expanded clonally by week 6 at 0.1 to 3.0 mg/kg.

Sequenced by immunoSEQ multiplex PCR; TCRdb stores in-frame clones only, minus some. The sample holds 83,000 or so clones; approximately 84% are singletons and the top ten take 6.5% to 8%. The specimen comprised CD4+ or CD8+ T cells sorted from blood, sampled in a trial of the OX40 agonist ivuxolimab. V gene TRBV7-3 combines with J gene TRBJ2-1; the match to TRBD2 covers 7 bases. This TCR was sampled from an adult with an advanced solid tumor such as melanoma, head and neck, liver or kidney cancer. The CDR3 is CASSLDTAGIGEQFF. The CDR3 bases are TGTGCCAGCAGCCTTGATACAGCGGGGATCGGTGAGCAGTTCTTC.